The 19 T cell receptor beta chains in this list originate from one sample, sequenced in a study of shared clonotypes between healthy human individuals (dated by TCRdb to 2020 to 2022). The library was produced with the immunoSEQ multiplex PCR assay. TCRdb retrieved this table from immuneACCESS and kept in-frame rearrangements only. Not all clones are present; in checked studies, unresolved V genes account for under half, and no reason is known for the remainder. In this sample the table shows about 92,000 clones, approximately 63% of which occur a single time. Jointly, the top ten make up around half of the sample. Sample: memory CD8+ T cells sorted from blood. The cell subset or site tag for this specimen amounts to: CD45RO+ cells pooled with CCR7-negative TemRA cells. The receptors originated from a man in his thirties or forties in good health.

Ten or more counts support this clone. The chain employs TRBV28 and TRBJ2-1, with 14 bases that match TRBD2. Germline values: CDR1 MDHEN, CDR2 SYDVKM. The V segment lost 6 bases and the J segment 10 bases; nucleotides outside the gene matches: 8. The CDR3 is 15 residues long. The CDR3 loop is CASSLGLAGALEQFF. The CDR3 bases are TGTGCCAGCAGCCTGGGACTAGCGGGAGCCCTCGAGCAGTTCTTC. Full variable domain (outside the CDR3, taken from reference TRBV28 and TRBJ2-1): DVKVTQSSRYLVKRTGEKVFLECVQDMDHENMFWYRQDPGLGLRLIYFSYDVKMKEKGDIPEGYSVSREKKERFSLILESASTNQTSMYLCASSLGLAGALEQFFGPGTRLTVL.

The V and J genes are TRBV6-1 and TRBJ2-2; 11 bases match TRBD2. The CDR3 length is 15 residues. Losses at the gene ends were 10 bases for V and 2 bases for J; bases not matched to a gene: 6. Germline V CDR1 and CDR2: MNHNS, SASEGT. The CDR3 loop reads CATPTSGINTGELFF. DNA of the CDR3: TGTGCCACTCCGACTAGCGGGATAAACACCGGGGAGCTGTTTTTT.

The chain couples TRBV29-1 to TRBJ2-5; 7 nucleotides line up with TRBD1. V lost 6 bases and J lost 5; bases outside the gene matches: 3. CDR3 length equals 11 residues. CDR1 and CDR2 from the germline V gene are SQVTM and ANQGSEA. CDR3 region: CSVQGSETQYF. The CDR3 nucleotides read TGCAGCGTACAGGGGTCGGAGACCCAGTACTTC.

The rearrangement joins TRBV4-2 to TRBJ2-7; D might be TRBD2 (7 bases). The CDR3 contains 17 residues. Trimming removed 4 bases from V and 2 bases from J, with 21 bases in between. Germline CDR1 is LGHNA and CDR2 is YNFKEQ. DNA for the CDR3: TGTGCCAGCAGCCTCCTGGGGGCGGGAGCCTCTGCCTACGAGCAGTACTTC. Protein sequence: CASSLLGAGASAYEQYF.

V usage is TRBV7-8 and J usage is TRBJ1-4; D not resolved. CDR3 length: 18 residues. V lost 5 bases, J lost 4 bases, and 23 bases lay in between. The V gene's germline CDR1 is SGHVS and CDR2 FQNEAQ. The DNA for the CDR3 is TGTGCCAGCAGCCCCCCCCGAGGCAGCCAAACTCATAATGAAAAACTGTTTTTT. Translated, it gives CASSPPRGSQTHNEKLFF.

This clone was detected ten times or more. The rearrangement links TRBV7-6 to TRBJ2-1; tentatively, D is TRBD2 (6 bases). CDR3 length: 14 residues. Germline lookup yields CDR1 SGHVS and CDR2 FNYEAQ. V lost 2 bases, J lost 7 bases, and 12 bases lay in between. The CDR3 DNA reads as TGTGCCAGCAGCTTAATGGCGGGGCAGAATGAGCAGTTCTTC. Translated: CASSLMAGQNEQFF.

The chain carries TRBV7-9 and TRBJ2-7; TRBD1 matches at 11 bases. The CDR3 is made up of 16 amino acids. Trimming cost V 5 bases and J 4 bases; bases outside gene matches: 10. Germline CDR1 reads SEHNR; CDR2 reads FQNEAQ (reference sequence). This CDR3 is CASSQNSGQGAYEQYF. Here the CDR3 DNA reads TGTGCCAGCAGCCAGAATAGCGGACAGGGGGCGTACGAGCAGTACTTC.

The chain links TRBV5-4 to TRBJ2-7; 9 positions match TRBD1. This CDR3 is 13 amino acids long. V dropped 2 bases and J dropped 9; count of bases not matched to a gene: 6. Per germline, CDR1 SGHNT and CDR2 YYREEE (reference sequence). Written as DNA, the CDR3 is TGTGCCAGCAGCTTCGGACAGGGGACCGGGCAGTACTTC. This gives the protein CASSFGQGTGQYF.

CDR3 in amino acids: CASSLISGRSGANVLTF. The CDR3 DNA is TGTGCCAGCAGTTTAATCTCAGGGAGGTCTGGGGCCAACGTCCTGACTTTC. The rearrangement joins TRBV27 to TRBJ2-6, with TRBD2 as a possible D gene (6 bases). Trimming took 2 bases from V and 1 from J, leaving 12 bases between them. The CDR3 length is 17 residues. Per germline, CDR1 MNHEY and CDR2 SMNVEV (reference sequence).

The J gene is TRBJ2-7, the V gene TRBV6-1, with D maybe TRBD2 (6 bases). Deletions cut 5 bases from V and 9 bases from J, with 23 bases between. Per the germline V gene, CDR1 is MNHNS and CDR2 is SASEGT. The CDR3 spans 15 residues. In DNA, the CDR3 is TGTGCCAGCAGTCAAGAAGGGACGGGAGCGGTCGGGCAGTACTTC. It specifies CASSQEGTGAVGQYF.

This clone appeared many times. This CDR3 reads CASSYSGMLQETQYF. CDR3 DNA sequence: TGTGCCAGCAGCTACAGCGGGATGCTACAAGAGACCCAGTACTTC. The V call is TRBV27, the J call TRBJ2-5; 7 bases agree with TRBD2. Germline CDR1 reads MNHEY; CDR2 reads SMNVEV (reference sequence). CDR3 size: 15 residues. J was trimmed by 2 bases and V by 6 bases; bases with no gene match: 9.

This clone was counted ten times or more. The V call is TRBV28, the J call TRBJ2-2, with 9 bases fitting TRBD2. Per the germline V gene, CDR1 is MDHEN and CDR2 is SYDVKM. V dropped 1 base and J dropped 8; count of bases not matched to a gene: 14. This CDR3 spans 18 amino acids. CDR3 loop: CASSLYPGSREGPGELFF. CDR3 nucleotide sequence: TGTGCCAGCAGTTTATATCCCGGTTCGCGGGAGGGCCCTGGGGAGCTGTTTTTT. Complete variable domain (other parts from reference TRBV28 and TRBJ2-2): DVKVTQSSRYLVKRTGEKVFLECVQDMDHENMFWYRQDPGLGLRLIYFSYDVKMKEKGDIPEGYSVSREKKERFSLILESASTNQTSMYLCASSLYPGSREGPGELFFGEGSRLTVL.

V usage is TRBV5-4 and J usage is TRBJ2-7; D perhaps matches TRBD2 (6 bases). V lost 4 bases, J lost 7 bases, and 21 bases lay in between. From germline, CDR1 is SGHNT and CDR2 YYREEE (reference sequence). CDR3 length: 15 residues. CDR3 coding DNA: TGTGCCAGCAGCAGTCCCCTAACGGGAGATGGGGAGCAGTACTTC. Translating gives CASSSPLTGDGEQYF.

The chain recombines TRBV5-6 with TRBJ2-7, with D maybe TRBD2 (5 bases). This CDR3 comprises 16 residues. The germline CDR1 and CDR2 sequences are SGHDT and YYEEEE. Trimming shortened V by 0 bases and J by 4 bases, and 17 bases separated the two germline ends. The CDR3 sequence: CASSLVHDTRDYEQYF. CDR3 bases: TGTGCCAGCAGCTTGGTCCACGATACTAGAGATTACGAGCAGTACTTC.

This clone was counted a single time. DNA of the CDR3: TGCGCCAGCAGCCAAGATCGGGAGGCAGATACGCAGTATTTT. This codes for CASSQDREADTQYF. V and J are TRBV4-3 and TRBJ2-3, with 7 bases identical to TRBD2. The CDR3 has 14 amino acids. V was pared by 0 bases and J by 4 bases, with 1 base of the junction left unmatched. Germline CDR1 LGHNA, CDR2 YSLEER.

Here the CDR3 reads CAVEGAPYEQYF. CDR3 DNA sequence: TGTGCAGTTGAGGGAGCACCCTACGAGCAGTACTTC. The rearrangement links TRBV28 to TRBJ2-7; perhaps TRBD2 as D (5 bases). CDR1 and CDR2 from the germline V gene are MDHEN and SYDVKM. This CDR3 is built from 12 residues.

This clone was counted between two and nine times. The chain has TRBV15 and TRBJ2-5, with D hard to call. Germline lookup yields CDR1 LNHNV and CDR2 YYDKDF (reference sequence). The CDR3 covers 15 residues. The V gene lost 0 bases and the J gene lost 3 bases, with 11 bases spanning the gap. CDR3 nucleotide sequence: TGTGCCACCAGCAGAGAAGGAACCCATAAAGAGACCCAGTACTTC. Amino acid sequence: CATSREGTHKETQYF. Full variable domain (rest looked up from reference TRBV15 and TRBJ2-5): DAMVIQNPRYQVTQFGKPVTLSCSQTLNHNVMYWYQQKSSQAPKLLFHYYDKDFNNEADTPDNFQSRRPNTSFCFLDIRSPGLGDTAMYLCATSREGTHKETQYFGPGTRLLVL.

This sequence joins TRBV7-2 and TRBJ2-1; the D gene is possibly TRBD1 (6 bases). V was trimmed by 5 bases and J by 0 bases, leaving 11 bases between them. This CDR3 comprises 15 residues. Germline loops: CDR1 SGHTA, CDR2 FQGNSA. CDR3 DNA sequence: TGTGCCAGCAGCCGTACAGGGAGCTCCTACAATGAGCAGTTCTTC. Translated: CASSRTGSSYNEQFF.

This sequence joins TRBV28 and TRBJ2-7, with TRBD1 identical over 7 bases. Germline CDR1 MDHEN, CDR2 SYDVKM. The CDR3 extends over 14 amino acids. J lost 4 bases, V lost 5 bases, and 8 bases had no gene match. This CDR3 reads CASSPAAGGYEQYF. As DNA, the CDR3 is TGTGCCAGCAGTCCGGCGGCAGGGGGTTACGAGCAGTACTTC. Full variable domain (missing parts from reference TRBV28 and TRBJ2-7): DVKVTQSSRYLVKRTGEKVFLECVQDMDHENMFWYRQDPGLGLRLIYFSYDVKMKEKGDIPEGYSVSREKKERFSLILESASTNQTSMYLCASSPAAGGYEQYFGPGTRLTVT.